The next 18 T cell receptor beta chains were all read from a single sample in a study of graft-versus-host responses after intestinal transplantation. Assay: immunoSEQ multiplex PCR; the TCRdb copy retains only in-frame clones and omits some. The sample carries 75,000 to 100,000 clones, about 94% recorded once. These receptors have no identified antigens. The input for sequencing was unstimulated CD4+ T cells sorted from spleen or lymph node cells, taken before intestinal transplant. These receptors came from a human donor who received an intestinal transplant.

V usage is TRBV25-1 and J usage is TRBJ1-1, with 11 bases aligning to TRBD1. The CDR3 covers 14 residues. The ends lost 3 bases at V and 4 bases at J; junction bases unmatched: 1. Germline V lookup: CDR1 MGHDK, CDR2 SYGVNS. The CDR3 spells CASSDGTGGTEAFF. Written as DNA, the CDR3 is TGTGCCAGCAGTGACGGGACAGGGGGCACTGAAGCTTTCTTT.

The chain is built from TRBV6-5 and TRBJ2-5; TRBD2 aligns across 10 bases. Germline CDR1 reads MNHEY; CDR2 reads SVGAGI. J gave up 1 base and V 0 bases, and 2 bases lay outside the gene matches. CDR3 length: 16 amino acids. The CDR3 loop is CASSYSAGGGQETQYF. CDR3 bases: TGTGCCAGCAGTTACTCAGCGGGGGGGGGCCAAGAGACCCAGTACTTC.

V and J are TRBV7-8 and TRBJ1-4; TRBD1 matches 7 bases. The CDR3 length is 13 residues. V gave up 7 bases and J gave up 5 bases; unmatched junction bases: 4. Looked up from germline, CDR1 is SGHVS and CDR2 is FQNEAQ. Written as DNA, the CDR3 is TGTGCCAGCACGGGACAGCCGAATGAAAAACTGTTTTTT. This translates into CASTGQPNEKLFF.

The V gene is TRBV4-3, the J gene TRBJ2-7, with 11 bases identical to TRBD2. The CDR3 is made up of 16 amino acids. Germline V gives CDR1 LGHNA, CDR2 YSLEER. J lost 3 bases, V lost 1 base, and 5 bases had no gene match. The CDR3 here is CASSQVLAGGSYEQYF. The DNA of the CDR3 is TGCGCCAGCAGCCAAGTTCTAGCGGGGGGTAGCTACGAGCAGTACTTC.

This chain connects TRBV7-8 to TRBJ2-4; D not resolved. V was cut by 5 bases and J by 0 bases, with 14 bases left in between. The CDR3 sequence is 16 residues long. The germline V gene has CDR1 SGHVS and CDR2 FQNEAQ. The CDR3: CASSPLVASAKNIQYF. Here the CDR3 DNA reads TGTGCCAGCAGCCCGCTAGTCGCTTCAGCCAAAAACATTCAGTACTTC.

This clone was seen just once. V and J are TRBV11-3 and TRBJ1-1; D might be TRBD1 (6 bases). Trimming pared 6 bases from V and 0 bases from J, leaving 11 bases between. This CDR3 contains 14 residues. Per the germline V gene, CDR1 is SGHNT and CDR2 is YENEEA. The CDR3 here is CASSAGGLNTEAFF. The CDR3 DNA is TGTGCCAGCAGTGCGGGGGGGCTGAACACTGAAGCTTTCTTT.

This clone was observed a single time. The gene calls are TRBV12-5 and TRBJ2-3; TRBD1 might be the D (6 bases). The CDR3 contains 14 residues. Trimming took 1 base from V and 1 from J, leaving 6 bases between them. Germline values: CDR1 LGHNT, CDR2 FRNRAP. The CDR3 sequence is CASGLGQGTDTQYF. The CDR3 region has the DNA TGTGCTAGTGGTTTGGGACAGGGCACAGATACGCAGTATTTT.

The V and J genes are TRBV11-3 and TRBJ1-1; TRBD1 might be the D (6 bases). The CDR3 is made up of 13 amino acids. Trimming removed 4 bases from V and 1 base from J, with 7 bases in between. Germline V CDR1 and CDR2: SGHNT, YENEEA. The CDR3 DNA follows: TGTGCCAGCAGCTCACAGGGGAACACTGAAGCTTTCTTT. Translated, it gives CASSSQGNTEAFF. Complete variable domain (other parts from reference TRBV11-3 and TRBJ1-1): EAGVVQSPRYKIIEKKQPVAFWCNPISGHNTLYWYLQNLGQGPELLIRYENEEAVDDSQLPKDRFSAERLKGVDSTLKIQPAELGDSAVYLCASSSQGNTEAFFGQGTRLTVV.

The chain couples TRBV11-2 to TRBJ1-1; no definite D call. The ends were cut back, 5 bases at V and 5 bases at J, with 9 bases in the middle. Germline assignment: CDR1 SGHAT and CDR2 FQNNGV. The CDR3 length is 12 residues. CDR3 bases: TGTGCCAGCAGCAAAACGGGAACTGAAGCTTTCTTT. This encodes CASSKTGTEAFF.

The CDR3 nucleotides are TGTGCCAGCAACCAGGGGTACGAGCAGTACTTC. It translates to CASNQGYEQYF. This chain links TRBV6-6 with TRBJ2-7; D is perhaps TRBD1 (6 bases). With 7 bases removed from V and 4 bases from J, the gap between germline ends came to 8 bases. The CDR3 totals 11 residues. Germline CDR1 and CDR2: MNHNY and SVGAGI (reference sequence).

This rearrangement joins TRBV16 to TRBJ1-1; 7 nucleotides line up with TRBD1. The trim removed 2 bases at V and 6 bases at J, leaving 9 bases unmatched. CDR1 is KGHSY, CDR2 FQNENV, per germline. The CDR3 consists of 15 residues. CDR3 sequence reads: CASSQRVTGSPEAFF. CDR3 coding DNA: TGTGCCAGCAGCCAACGGGTGACAGGGTCACCTGAAGCTTTCTTT.

The rearrangement joins TRBV6-5 to TRBJ2-3; the D is unclear. Deletions cut 2 bases from V and 5 bases from J, with 8 bases between. Germline CDR1 is MNHEY and CDR2 is SVGAGI. This CDR3 has 13 amino acids. The CDR3 bases are TGTGCCAGCAGTTACCCCGGGTTAGATACGCAGTATTTT. Protein sequence: CASSYPGLDTQYF.

V and J are TRBV6-5 and TRBJ1-1, with 7 nucleotides matching TRBD1. Losses at the gene ends were 2 bases for V and 12 bases for J; bases not matched to a gene: 15. The CDR3 loop spans 15 amino acids. Germline CDR1 reads MNHEY; CDR2 reads SVGAGI. The CDR3 nucleotides are TGTGCCAGCAGTTACACCCCGGGACAGATGTCTAGATCTTTCTTT. This sequence encodes CASSYTPGQMSRSFF.

This chain links TRBV11-2 with TRBJ1-1; TRBD1 might be the D (6 bases). CDR3 length equals 13 residues. The germline gives CDR1 SGHAT, CDR2 FQNNGV. Trimming left V 2 bases short and J 9 bases short, with 13 bases between. CDR3 protein: CASSLKGGAKAFF. CDR3 nucleotide sequence: TGTGCCAGCAGCTTAAAAGGGGGGGCGAAAGCTTTCTTT.

The chain joins TRBV4-3 to TRBJ2-5; TRBD2 is a possible D gene (5 bases). Looked up from germline, CDR1 is LGHNA and CDR2 is YSLEER. The CDR3 totals 16 residues. V dropped 4 bases and J dropped 5 bases, with 20 bases sitting between them. CDR3 sequence (DNA): TGCGCCAGCAGCCTAGATCAGACATACGGCGGGGAGACCCAGTACTTC. Translation gives CASSLDQTYGGETQYF.

This chain connects TRBV28 to TRBJ1-6, with D possibly matching TRBD1 (6 bases). The CDR3 sequence is 13 residues long. The V and J ends lost 6 bases and 9 bases respectively, with 12 bases between them. The germline V gene has CDR1 MDHEN and CDR2 SYDVKM. CDR3 sequence (DNA): TGTGCCAGCAGGGACAGAAGTTTTTCACCCCTCCACTTT. This sequence encodes CASRDRSFSPLHF.

The chain recombines TRBV6-5 with TRBJ2-5, with D perhaps TRBD1 (6 bases). Germline CDR1 and CDR2: MNHEY and SVGAGI. Trimming removed 2 bases at V and 0 bases at J, with 13 bases between. CDR3 length equals 16 residues. CDR3 nucleotides: TGTGCCAGCAGTTACGGGCAGGGGTTACACCAAGAGACCCAGTACTTC. Encoded protein: CASSYGQGLHQETQYF.

This chain joins TRBV29-1 and TRBJ1-1; possible D gene TRBD1, 6 bases. Germline CDR1 reads SQVTM; CDR2 reads ANQGSEA. V was shortened by 5 bases and J by 0 bases, with 16 bases between the two germline ends. The CDR3 is made up of 15 amino acids. The CDR3 coding sequence is TGCAGCGTTCGCCAAATGACAGGAATGAACACTGAAGCTTTCTTT. It encodes CSVRQMTGMNTEAFF.